Shown below are 27 T cell receptor beta chains from a single sample sequenced in a study of blood T cell repertoires in COVID-19. The data were produced by immunoSEQ multiplex PCR, yet TCRdb's version contains in-frame clones alone and is incomplete. The table has 150,000 to 200,000 clones, roughly 76% seen once. Sequenced: peripheral blood. These TCRs come from a woman aged 40 to 50 with COVID-19, enrolled during active disease.

The CDR3 loop is CASSAETGGGNQPQHF. The CDR3 bases are TGTGCCAGCAGCGCCGAGACAGGGGGGGGCAATCAGCCCCAGCATTTT. The chain has TRBV9 and TRBJ1-5; 9 bases agree with TRBD1. Germline CDR1 reads SGDLS; CDR2 reads YYNGEE. The CDR3 totals 16 residues. V trimming: 3 bases; J trimming: 2 bases; junction bases outside the gene matches: 6.

The V gene is TRBV6-5, the J gene TRBJ1-1; 10 nucleotides line up with TRBD1. V was clipped by 4 bases and J by 5 bases; unmatched bases: 4. This CDR3 has 14 residues. CDR1 is MNHEY and CDR2 is SVGAGI in the germline V gene. The CDR3 DNA reads as TGTGCCAGCAGTTCGACAGGGGGCGAAACTGAAGCTTTCTTT. Its protein is CASSSTGGETEAFF.

V and J are TRBV7-6 and TRBJ2-7, with 8 bases lining up with TRBD2. The germline gives CDR1 SGHVS, CDR2 FNYEAQ. The length of the CDR3 is 15 residues. Trimming cost V 2 bases and J 3 bases; bases outside gene matches: 6. The CDR3 DNA reads TGTGCCAGCAGCTTAACTAGCGGAACCATCTACGAGCAGTACTTC. Amino acids: CASSLTSGTIYEQYF.

The V call is TRBV29-1, the J call TRBJ2-5; a weak D match, TRBD2 (7 bases). From germline, CDR1 is SQVTM and CDR2 ANQGSEA. The CDR3 runs 16 residues. The V gene lost 0 bases and the J gene lost 2 bases, with 16 bases spanning the gap. DNA for the CDR3: TGCAGCGTTGAAGATCGGGGGGCCCGAGGACAAGAGACCCAGTACTTC. It translates to CSVEDRGARGQETQYF.

The gene calls are TRBV30 and TRBJ1-2; the match to TRBD1 covers 9 bases. V shed 0 bases, J shed 4 bases, and the junction held 6 bases outside the gene matches. The CDR3 consists of 15 residues. The germline gives CDR1 GTSNPN, CDR2 SVGIG (reference sequence). This chain's CDR3 is CAWSVPGQGIYGYTF. The CDR3 DNA reads TGTGCCTGGAGTGTTCCGGGACAGGGAATCTATGGCTACACCTTC.

The chain uses TRBV5-8 and TRBJ2-2, with D perhaps TRBD2 (6 bases). V was pared by 0 bases and J by 2 bases, with 8 bases between. CDR1 is SGHTS and CDR2 is YDEGEE in the germline V gene. There are 15 residues in the CDR3. The CDR3: CASSLGGANTGELFF. CDR3 bases: TGTGCCAGCAGCTTGGGCGGGGCTAACACCGGGGAGCTGTTTTTT.

This clone was observed a single time. The chain is built from TRBV2 and TRBJ1-2; 9 bases are a match to TRBD1. Trimming at V came to 6 bases and at J to 4 bases, leaving 6 bases not matched to a gene. The CDR3 sequence is 14 residues long. CDR1 and CDR2 from the germline V gene are SNHLY and FYNNEI. The CDR3 protein is CASSADRGSYGYTF. The DNA of the CDR3 is TGTGCCAGCAGCGCGGACAGGGGATCCTATGGCTACACCTTC.

The rearrangement uses TRBV7-9 and TRBJ1-2, with TRBD1 matching over 8 bases. Germline V lookup: CDR1 SEHNR, CDR2 FQNEAQ (reference sequence). The CDR3 is made up of 13 amino acids. Trimming took 3 bases from V and 6 from J; bases not matched to a gene: 3. The CDR3 region is CASSLTGANGYTF. In DNA, the CDR3 is TGTGCCAGCAGCTTGACAGGGGCGAATGGCTACACCTTC.

The V call is TRBV27, the J call TRBJ2-3; TRBD2 aligns across 10 bases. The CDR3 has 15 residues. The trim removed 2 bases at V and 5 bases at J, leaving 4 bases unmatched. Germline V gene lookup returns CDR1 MNHEY and CDR2 SMNVEV (reference sequence). CDR3 nucleotide sequence: TGTGCCAGCAGTTTAACTCCTAGCGGGAGAGATACGCAGTATTTT. Protein product: CASSLTPSGRDTQYF.

The chain has TRBV5-8 and TRBJ1-6; a weak D match, TRBD1 (5 bases). This CDR3 has 16 amino acids. The V gene lost 0 bases and the J gene lost 3 bases, with 10 bases spanning the gap. The germline gives CDR1 SGHTS, CDR2 YDEGEE. The CDR3 DNA is TGTGCCAGCAGCTTGGAGGGGCAGAGCTATAATTCACCCCTCCACTTT. Its protein product is CASSLEGQSYNSPLHF. Full variable domain (rest looked up from reference TRBV5-8 and TRBJ1-6): EAGVTQSPTHLIKTRGQQATLRCSPISGHTSVYWYQQALGLGLQFLLWYDEGEERNRGNFPPRFSGRQFPNYSSELNVNALELEDSALYLCASSLEGQSYNSPLHFGNGTRLTVT.

This chain connects TRBV6-6 to TRBJ2-7; 7 bases fit TRBD2. The trim removed 6 bases at V and 0 bases at J, leaving 17 bases unmatched. The germline V gene encodes CDR1 MNHNY and CDR2 SVGAGI (reference sequence). The CDR3 loop spans 18 amino acids. The CDR3 region has the DNA TGTGCCAGCAGACGATACGCTTCCGGCGGGAGCGGCTCCTACGAGCAGTACTTC. Translation gives CASRRYASGGSGSYEQYF.

The rearrangement uses TRBV19 and TRBJ2-4; 9 nucleotides line up with TRBD1. V trimming: 6 bases; J trimming: 0 bases; junction bases outside the gene matches: 6. The CDR3 runs to 16 residues. Germline assignment: CDR1 LNHDA and CDR2 SQIVND (reference sequence). The CDR3 reads CASSRTGELAKNIQYF. The CDR3 DNA follows: TGTGCCAGTAGCAGGACAGGGGAACTAGCCAAAAACATTCAGTACTTC.

The chain couples TRBV3-1 (or the pseudogene TRBV3-2) to TRBJ2-1; 9 bases match TRBD1. The germline V gene has CDR1 LGHDT and CDR2 YNNKEL (reference sequence). This CDR3 is built from 15 residues. Trimming removed 4 bases from V and 7 bases from J; junction bases left unmatched: 8. The CDR3 DNA is TGTGCCAGCAGCCGGACCCCCGGACAGGGGAATGAGCAGTTCTTC. Encoded protein: CASSRTPGQGNEQFF.

The rearrangement uses TRBV10-2 and TRBJ2-7; D is perhaps TRBD1 (6 bases). The CDR3 is made up of 13 amino acids. V lost 2 bases and J lost 4, with 9 bases in between. Germline V gene sequence: CDR1 WSHSY, CDR2 SAAADI. CDR3 sequence: CASSEGQPYEQYV. The CDR3 DNA reads as TGCGCCAGCAGTGAGGGACAGCCGTACGAGCAGTACGTC.

The chain is built from TRBV6-1 and TRBJ1-5, with a weak D call TRBD1 (5 bases). The V gene lost 2 bases and the J gene lost 7 bases, with 15 bases spanning the gap. The CDR3 spans 15 residues. The germline CDR1 and CDR2 sequences are MNHNS and SASEGT. CDR3 coding DNA: TGTGCCAGCAGTGAACTCTCTACAGGCCGCCAGCCCCAGCATTTT. It codes for CASSELSTGRQPQHF.

This chain joins TRBV30 and TRBJ2-7; no reliable D call. Germline V gene data show CDR1 as GTSNPN and CDR2 as SVGIG (reference sequence). Trimming removed 0 bases from V and 0 bases from J, with 12 bases in between. CDR3 length equals 15 residues. The CDR3, as DNA: TGTGCCTGGAGTGTTGGCAGCGCCCACTCCTACGAGCAGTACGTC. Amino acids: CAWSVGSAHSYEQYV.

The chain links TRBV20-1 to TRBJ2-5; 9 bases align to TRBD2. V gave up 3 bases and J gave up 4 bases; unmatched junction bases: 6. The CDR3 loop spans 14 amino acids. CDR1 and CDR2 (germline): DFQATT, SNEGSKA (reference sequence). In nucleotides, the CDR3 is TGCAGTGCTAGTGGGCGGGGGGGCCCAGAGACCCAGTACTTC. Its translation: CSASGRGGPETQYF.

This rearrangement joins TRBV10-3 to TRBJ2-1; the match to TRBD1 covers 9 bases. This CDR3 comprises 14 residues. The junction had 6 bases not matched to a gene; V was cut back by 6 bases and J by 6 bases. From germline, CDR1 is ENHRY and CDR2 SYGVKD. CDR3 region: CAIRWGQGVNEQFF. The CDR3 coding sequence is TGTGCCATCAGGTGGGGACAGGGTGTCAATGAGCAGTTCTTC.

The chain combines TRBV9 with TRBJ1-2; no firm D call. CDR1 and CDR2 (germline): SGDLS, YYNGEE. The CDR3 loop spans 12 amino acids. The V gene lost 3 bases and the J gene lost 7 bases, with 10 bases spanning the gap. The DNA for the CDR3 is TGTGCCAGCAGCGGCGGACTGGTTGGCTACACCTTC. Encoded protein: CASSGGLVGYTF.

In DNA form, the CDR3 reads TGTGCCAGCAGCAAGACCGGGACAGGTTTTGGGGAGCAGTACTTC. It yields the protein CASSKTGTGFGEQYF. The V and J genes are TRBV3-1 (or the pseudogene TRBV3-2) and TRBJ2-7; 8 bases match TRBD1. The germline gives CDR1 LGHDT, CDR2 YNNKEL (reference sequence). The CDR3 loop spans 15 amino acids. Germline trimming cut 5 bases from V and 7 bases from J; bases unmatched to any gene: 13.

This clone was recorded once. The chain recombines TRBV2 with TRBJ2-3; D remains ambiguous. The V end lost 6 bases, the J end lost 11 bases, and 15 bases lay between the germline ends. Germline-derived CDR1 and CDR2 are SNHLY and FYNNEI. This CDR3 has 12 amino acids. CDR3 residues: CASRGSLVGQYF. DNA of the CDR3: TGTGCCAGCAGAGGATCCCTAGTGGGGCAGTATTTT.

The rearrangement links TRBV6-5 to TRBJ2-2, with 8 bases aligning to TRBD1. In germline, CDR1 is MNHEY, CDR2 SVGAGI. The CDR3 contains 14 residues. V lost 10 bases, J lost 4 bases, and 8 bases stayed unmatched. In DNA, the CDR3 is TGTGCCACGAAGACAGGGGATGGCACCGGGGAGCTGTTTTTT. This translates into CATKTGDGTGELFF.

This rearrangement joins TRBV7-9 to TRBJ2-7, with D possibly matching TRBD2 (6 bases). CDR1 is SEHNR and CDR2 is FQNEAQ in the germline V gene (reference sequence). The length of the CDR3 is 15 residues. V gave up 7 bases and J gave up 0 bases, with 16 bases separating them. The CDR3 region is CASTGGDSSSYEQYV. CDR3 in DNA: TGTGCCAGCACCGGTGGGGACTCGTCCTCCTACGAGCAGTACGTC.

The chain combines TRBV6-5 with TRBJ2-7, with 7 bases identical to TRBD1. This CDR3 region has 13 residues. Germline V lookup: CDR1 MNHEY, CDR2 SVGAGI. The V and J ends lost 6 bases and 5 bases, in that order; junction bases with no gene match: 7. The CDR3 spells CASRYDRVNEQYF. The DNA of the CDR3 is TGTGCCAGCAGATACGACAGGGTGAACGAGCAGTACTTC.

This chain connects TRBV20-1 to TRBJ2-1, with TRBD1 identical over 8 bases. The CDR3 sequence is 11 residues long. Germline CDR1 is DFQATT and CDR2 is SNEGSKA (reference sequence). V dropped 8 bases and J dropped 9; count of bases not matched to a gene: 6. CDR3 sequence reads: CSYDRGREQFF. In DNA, the CDR3 is TGCAGTTATGACAGGGGTCGTGAGCAGTTCTTC.

This clone appeared a few times. This chain links TRBV7-3 with TRBJ2-7; tentatively, D is TRBD2 (6 bases). The germline gives CDR1 SGHTA, CDR2 FQGTGA. This CDR3 is built from 15 residues. Between the trimmed V and J ends, which lost 1 base and 2 bases, there was a span of 12 bases. CDR3 in DNA: TGTGCCAGCAGCTTAAACCCAGGAGGGACCTACGAGCAGTACTTC. Residues: CASSLNPGGTYEQYF.

The chain is built from TRBV6-1 and TRBJ1-6; no reliable D call. Germline V lookup: CDR1 MNHNS, CDR2 SASEGT. The CDR3 covers 14 residues. Deletions cut 1 base from V and 5 bases from J, with 6 bases between. CDR3 sequence reads: CASSEGGNNSPLHF. The CDR3 coding sequence is TGTGCCAGCAGTGAAGGCGGGAATAATTCACCCCTCCACTTT.